This TCR beta chain came from a study of regulatory T cells in long-lasting Graves disease. V was pared by 3 bases and J by 5 bases, with 7 bases between. This CDR3 is built from 12 residues. Germline V gives CDR1 MNHEY, CDR2 SVGEGT. The time point was: persistent/refractory GD, antithyroid drugs over 5 years with positive TRAb. PBMC-derived RNA was used for the TCR library. From each patient, 8 to 10 milliliters of peripheral blood was drawn and collected into an EDTA anticoagulant tube. With iRepertoire HTBI primers and Arm-PCR of CDR3 regions, TCR beta libraries were built. TCRdb redid the calling of the multiplex PCR reads with MiXCR, one entry per CDR3 protein. The sample lists 700,000 or so distinct CDR3 sequences, approximately 31% occurring once.

This chain joins TRBV6-2 or TRBV6-3 and TRBJ2-5; no definite D call. The sequencing here drew on peripheral blood mononuclear cells (PBMCs), taken when the disease was refractory, from a patient treated with antithyroid drugs. The receptor's source is a female donor with Graves disease. CDR3 DNA sequence: TGTGCCAGCAGTTATCCTTGGGAGACCCAGTACTTC. Protein product: CASSYPWETQYF.